Reported below is one TCR beta chain. Its antigen remains unidentified. The sample belongs to a study of T cell responses to AZD1222 COVID-19 vaccine. Study-level points and caveats: Most donors were white British, females outnumbered males, and clonal diversity was possibly underestimated. Repertoires in all cases were sampled only once the peak T cell response had passed. The span of vaccine-associated CD4 TCRs extended across spike, with dominance at 160-218 and 743-854.

This CDR3 has 15 residues. Trimming at V came to 6 bases and at J to 0 bases, leaving 3 bases not matched to a gene. Per the germline V gene, CDR1 is SNHLY and CDR2 is FYNNEI. Sequenced by immunoSEQ multiplex PCR; TCRdb stores in-frame clones only, minus some. The profile covers roughly 150,000 clones, with 70% to 90% appearing a single time and 3% to 3.5% taken by the ten largest. The chain has TRBV2 and TRBJ2-2; 8 positions match TRBD1. The sequence was obtained from an adult who received the AZD1222 COVID-19 vaccine. The material sequenced was peripheral blood, taken 28 days after the second AZD1222 dose. In DNA form, the CDR3 reads TGTGCCAGCAGGAGGGACAGGACGAACACCGGGGAGCTGTTTTTT. Translating gives CASRRDRTNTGELFF. The complete variable domain, with remaining parts taken from reference TRBV2 and TRBJ2-2, reads EPEVTQTPSHQVTQMGQEVILRCVPISNHLYFYWYRQILGQKVEFLVSFYNNEISEKSEIFDDQFSVERPDGSNFTLKIRSTKLEDSAMYFCASRRDRTNTGELFFGEGSRLTVL.